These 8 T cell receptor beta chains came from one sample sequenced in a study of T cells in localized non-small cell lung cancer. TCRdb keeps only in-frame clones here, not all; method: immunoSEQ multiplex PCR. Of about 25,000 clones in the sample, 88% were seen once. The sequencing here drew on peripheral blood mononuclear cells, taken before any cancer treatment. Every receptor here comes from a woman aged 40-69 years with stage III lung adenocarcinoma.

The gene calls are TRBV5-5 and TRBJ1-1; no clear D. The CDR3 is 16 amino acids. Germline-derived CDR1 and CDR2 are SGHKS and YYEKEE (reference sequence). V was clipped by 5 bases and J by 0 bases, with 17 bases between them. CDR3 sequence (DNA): TGTGCCAGCAGTATAATTCAGGCTAGTTTGAACACTGAAGCTTTCTTT. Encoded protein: CASSIIQASLNTEAFF.

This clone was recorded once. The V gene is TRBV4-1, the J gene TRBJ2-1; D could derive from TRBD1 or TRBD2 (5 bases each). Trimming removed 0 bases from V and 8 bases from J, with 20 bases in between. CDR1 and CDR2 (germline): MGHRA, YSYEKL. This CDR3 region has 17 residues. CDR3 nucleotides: TGCGCCAGCAGCCAAGAAGGGACGGGGCAGGCGGTAGATGAGCAGTTCTTC. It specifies CASSQEGTGQAVDEQFF.

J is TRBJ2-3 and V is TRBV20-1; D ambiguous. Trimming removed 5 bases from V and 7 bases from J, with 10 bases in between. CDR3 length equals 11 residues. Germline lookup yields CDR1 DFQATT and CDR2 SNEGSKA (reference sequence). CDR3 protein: CSAASGNTQYF. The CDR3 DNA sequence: TGCAGTGCTGCCTCCGGAAATACGCAGTATTTT.

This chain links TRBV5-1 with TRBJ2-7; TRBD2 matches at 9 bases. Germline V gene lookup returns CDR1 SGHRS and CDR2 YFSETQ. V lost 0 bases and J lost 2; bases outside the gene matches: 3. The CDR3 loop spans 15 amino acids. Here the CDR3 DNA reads TGCGCCAGCAGCTTGGCTAGCGGGGTGGCCTACGAGCAGTACTTC. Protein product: CASSLASGVAYEQYF.

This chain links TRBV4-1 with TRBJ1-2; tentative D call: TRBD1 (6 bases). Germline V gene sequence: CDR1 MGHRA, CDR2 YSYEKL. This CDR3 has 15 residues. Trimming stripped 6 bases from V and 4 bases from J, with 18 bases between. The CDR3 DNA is TGCGCCAGCAGACGGCCGGGACAAAGCCGCTATGGCTACACCTTC. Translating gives CASRRPGQSRYGYTF.

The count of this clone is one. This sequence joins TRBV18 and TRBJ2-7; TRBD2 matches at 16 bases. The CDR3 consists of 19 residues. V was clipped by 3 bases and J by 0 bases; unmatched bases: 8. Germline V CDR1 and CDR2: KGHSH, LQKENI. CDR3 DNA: TGTGCCAGCTCACCCCAGGGACTAGCGGGAGGGCTAAGCTCCTACGAGCAGTACTTC. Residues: CASSPQGLAGGLSSYEQYF.

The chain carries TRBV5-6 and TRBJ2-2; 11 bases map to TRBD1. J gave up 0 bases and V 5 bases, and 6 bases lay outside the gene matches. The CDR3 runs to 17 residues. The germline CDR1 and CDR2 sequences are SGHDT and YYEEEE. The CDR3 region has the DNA TGTGCCAGCAGTATAGGACAGGGGGCTGCGAACACCGGGGAGCTGTTTTTT. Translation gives CASSIGQGAANTGELFF.

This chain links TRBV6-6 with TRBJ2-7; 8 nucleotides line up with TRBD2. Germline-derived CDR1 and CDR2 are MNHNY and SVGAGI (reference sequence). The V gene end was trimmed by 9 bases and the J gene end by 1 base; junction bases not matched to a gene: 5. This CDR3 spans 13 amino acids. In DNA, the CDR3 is TGTGCCAGTCAACTAGCGGCGTCCTACGAGCAGTACTTC. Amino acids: CASQLAASYEQYF.